This T cell receptor beta chain comes out of a study of blood T cell repertoires in COVID-19. TCRdb keeps only in-frame clones here, not all; method: immunoSEQ multiplex PCR. Among 200,000 to 250,000 clones listed, 85% were seen once. Trimming removed 0 bases from V and 7 bases from J, with 16 bases in between. Looked up from germline, CDR1 is SGHTA and CDR2 is FQGNSA. The CDR3 runs 16 residues. Cohort placement rested on clinical history that participants reported themselves. The chain uses TRBV7-2 and TRBJ1-5; no firm D call. What was sequenced was PBMCs or T cells enriched from blood (not recorded which). This TCR derives from a man aged 35-49 years who had recovered from COVID-19. This chain's CDR3 is CASSLAAGSGDQPQHF. The CDR3 DNA follows: TGTGCCAGCAGCTTAGCAGCGGGGTCAGGAGACCAGCCCCAGCATTTT.